This TCR beta chain was documented in a study of low-dose radiotherapy and immunotherapy resistance in tumors. About the study: Given every two weeks, intravenous cyclophosphamide 200 mg/m2 preceded radiation and immunotherapy by one day.

The CDR3 extends over 12 amino acids. The germline gives CDR1 WNHNN, CDR2 SYGVQD (reference sequence). Trimming shortened V by 10 bases and J by 0 bases, and 8 bases separated the two germline ends. Noted time point: before trial treatment. Low-dose radiotherapy, low-dose cyclophosphamide, aspirin, ipilimumab and nivolumab were all given to the donors. Each eligible patient had an advanced solid tumor, and these tumors lacked tumor-infiltrating lymphocytes. Alpha- and beta-chain coverage of first-strand cDNA came from TRAV- and TRBV-specific primers. With a constant-region primer and a V-primer adapter, TCRs were subjected to 20 PCR cycles of amplification. MiXCR was run by TCRdb on the reads, yielding one entry per CDR3 protein. Of about 64,000 distinct CDR3 sequences listed, approximately 25% were seen once; the top ten hold less than 8%. This clonotype was seen repeatedly, ten times or more.

The source was PBMCs, collected before treatment. The chain has TRBV10-1 and TRBJ2-3; no firm D call. The TCR sequence derives from a male donor with rectosigmoid adenocarcinoma. The chain's CDR3 is CATSQSTDTQYF. DNA for the CDR3: TGCGCCACCTCTCAGAGCACAGATACGCAGTATTTT.